The rows below give T cell receptor beta chains drawn from one sample of a study of shared clonotypes between healthy human individuals. TCRdb keeps only in-frame clones here, not all; method: immunoSEQ multiplex PCR. Counted here are 2,500,000 or so clones, roughly nine tenths occurring once; the ten biggest clones make up more than 0.12%. Sequencing was performed on naive CD4+ T cells sorted from blood. The receptors come from a man in his late teens or twenties in good health. Each CDR3 is given with its conserved first and last residue. Fields, in order: D gene, clone size, J gene, V gene, CDR3 length, CDR3 protein, CDR3 DNA. The D gene is left open where the match is weak. Only part of the rows carry a size: once, few, many, or a class if the clone is expanded.

TRBD2 NA TRBJ2-3 TRBV19 17 CASSSPGERGGTDTQYF TGTGCCAGTAGTTCGCCCGGGGAGCGGGGGGGCACAGATACGCAGTATTTT
NA NA TRBJ2-5 TRBV25-1 13 CAILLKQGETQYF TGTGCCATACTTCTTAAGCAAGGCGAGACCCAGTACTTC
NA NA TRBJ1-6 TRBV30 20 CAWSVYREETVSVGGSPLHF TGTGCCTGGAGTGTCTACCGAGAGGAGACGGTGTCTGTGGGGGGTTCACCCCTCCACTTT
NA once TRBJ1-1 TRBV5-1 14 CASSLGGENTEAFF TGCGCCAGCAGCCTCGGGGGGGAGAATACTGAAGCTTTCTTT
NA NA TRBJ1-1 TRBV7-2 14 CASSPDHTNTEAFF TGTGCCAGCAGCCCCGATCACACGAACACTGAAGCTTTCTTT
TRBD1 NA TRBJ2-1 TRBV5-4 15 CASSLTGQGADEQFF TGTGCCAGCAGCTTGACAGGTCAGGGGGCCGATGAGCAGTTCTTC
NA once TRBJ2-1 TRBV5-6 14 CASSPSSAYNEQFF TGTGCCAGCAGCCCAAGCTCCGCCTACAATGAGCAGTTCTTC
NA NA TRBJ1-6 TRBV6-6 16 CASSYSQAGDNSPLHF TGTGCCAGCAGTTACTCACAGGCAGGAGACAATTCACCCCTCCACTTT
NA once TRBJ2-7 TRBV15 12 CATSREAVEQYF TGTGCCACCAGCAGAGAGGCGGTCGAGCAGTACTTC
NA NA TRBJ2-5 TRBV10-3 12 CAIAPSGETQYF TGTGCCATCGCCCCCTCCGGAGAGACCCAGTACTTC
NA NA TRBJ1-5 TRBV6-5 14 CASSWTAGNQPQHF TGTGCCAGCAGTTGGACAGCGGGCAATCAGCCCCAGCATTTT
TRBD2 NA TRBJ2-1 TRBV7-2 19 CASSLRVAGGLSSYNEQFF TGTGCCAGCAGCCTAAGGGTAGCGGGAGGGTTGAGCTCCTACAATGAGCAGTTCTTC
NA few TRBJ1-2 TRBV5-1 14 CASSLAGQDGGYTF TGCGCCAGCAGCTTGGCCGGTCAGGATGGTGGCTACACCTTC
TRBD1 NA TRBJ2-7 TRBV18 14 CASSPFDRAGEQYF TGTGCCAGCTCACCATTCGACAGGGCAGGCGAGCAGTACTTC
TRBD2 NA TRBJ2-7 TRBV6-1 16 CASSAGTSGRLYEQYF TGTGCCAGCAGTGCCGGGACTAGCGGGAGGCTCTACGAGCAGTACTTC
NA NA TRBJ2-1 TRBV7-9 15 CASRRSESSYNEQFF TGTGCCAGCAGGCGAAGCGAAAGCTCCTACAATGAGCAGTTCTTC
TRBD1 NA TRBJ2-5 TRBV28 14 CASSPRTGLETQYF TGTGCCAGCAGTCCCCGGACAGGGCTGGAGACCCAGTACTTC
TRBD2 once TRBJ2-2 TRBV19 19 CASSIDVGLAGGPSGELFF TGTGCCAGTAGTATAGATGTGGGACTAGCGGGAGGGCCTTCCGGGGAGCTGTTTTTT